The present T cell receptor (beta chain) was sequenced within a study of shared clonotypes between healthy human individuals. Study background: A donor's plate count was three for CD4 naive and three for CD4 memory; CD8 naive had two and CD8 memory one. Study-level points and caveats: Genetic and exposure-history diversity was limited by the small donor number. The rarefaction results pointed to incomplete sorted-subset sequencing despite large depth.

Of note for this clone: What it recognizes is unknown. The same CDR3 arises from other DNA sequences in this sample as well.

Trimming cost V 3 bases and J 4 bases, with 10 bases left between them. Per germline, CDR1 LNHDA and CDR2 SQIVND (reference sequence). The CDR3 covers 14 residues. Produced via immunoSEQ multiplex PCR; TCRdb's table is partial and in-frame only. Of over a million clones in the sample, around 74% are singletons; the top ten hold approximately 1.3%. This receptor was obtained from a man younger than 30 in good health. This rearrangement joins TRBV19 to TRBJ1-3; D not certain. Sequencing was performed on memory CD4+ T cells sorted from blood. As for subset: CD45RA-negative fraction. CDR3 bases: TGTGCCAGTAGTATGGTCGGCCCGGGAAACACCATATATTTT. Translated: CASSMVGPGNTIYF.